This T cell receptor beta chain comes out of a study of blood T cell repertoires in COVID-19. Study details: COVID-19 samples from acute and convalescent phases originated in the United States, Italy and Spain.

The length of the CDR3 is 11 residues. Germline values: CDR1 DFQATT, CDR2 SNEGSKA (reference sequence). V gave up 4 bases and J gave up 10 bases, with 13 bases separating them. Measured with immunoSEQ multiplex PCR; TCRdb has only the in-frame clones, and not every one. The sample holds about 40,000 clones; more than 60% are singletons and the top ten take 25% to 35%. The V and J genes are TRBV20-1 and TRBJ1-1; D is possibly TRBD1 (6 bases). The TCR comes from an older woman with acute or convalescent COVID-19. Sequencing was performed on peripheral blood. CDR3 nucleotide sequence: TGCAGTGCTACCGGACAGTCGAGAGCTTTCTTT. This gives the protein CSATGQSRAFF.